The source of this T cell receptor (beta chain) is a study of pediatric ulcerative colitis. General study points: In rectum, acute severe colitis had expanded clones and less diversity. No controls had the two rectal clonotypes shared by ulcerative colitis patients. A couple of patients had blood samples with substantially reduced template counts. Compared with controls, ulcerative colitis showed greater blood-rectum clone sharing.

Data came from immunoSEQ multiplex PCR; TCRdb stores just in-frame clones and leaves some out. The profile shows some 4,900 clones, roughly nine tenths of them singletons. The CDR3 has 17 residues. Germline assignment: CDR1 SEHNR and CDR2 FQNEAQ (reference sequence). V was clipped by 3 bases and J by 7 bases; unmatched bases: 15. A note on this clone: As yet, its antigen is unknown.

The TCR sequence derives from a boy aged 10-17 years with mild ulcerative colitis. Sequenced: blood. The chain joins TRBV7-9 to TRBJ2-1; 7 nucleotides match TRBD1. The CDR3 bases are TGTGCCAGCAGCTTCGAACTAGGGGGCGCAGCGGCTAATGAGCAGTTCTTC. As protein: CASSFELGGAAANEQFF.